The 19 T cell receptor beta chains listed next were all sequenced from one sample in a study of T cell responses to AZD1222 COVID-19 vaccine. TCRdb's copy holds only in-frame clones and misses some; the assay was immunoSEQ multiplex PCR. Of roughly 56,000 clones listed, 81% are singletons. The sample in question was peripheral blood, obtained 28 days after the second AZD1222 dose. These receptors all come from an adult who received the AZD1222 COVID-19 vaccine.

The chain carries TRBV28 and TRBJ1-2; 7 bases fit TRBD1. With 4 bases clipped from V and 4 bases from J, the junction kept 9 bases outside the gene matches. The CDR3 extends over 15 amino acids. Germline CDR1 and CDR2: MDHEN and SYDVKM. CDR3 nucleotides: TGTGCCAGCAGTTGGATCGGGCCAGGGGGCTATGGCTACACCTTC. It encodes CASSWIGPGGYGYTF.

This clone appeared a few times. The V call is TRBV27, the J call TRBJ2-5; 11 bases are a match to TRBD1. The germline V gene encodes CDR1 MNHEY and CDR2 SMNVEV (reference sequence). This CDR3 is built from 14 residues. V lost 6 bases and J lost 5; bases outside the gene matches: 5. The CDR3 loop is CASRSGQGAETQYF. DNA of the CDR3: TGTGCCAGCAGGTCAGGACAGGGGGCGGAGACCCAGTACTTC.

This CDR3 is CASSLRTGHYEQYF. CDR3 sequence (DNA): TGTGCCAGCAGTCTAAGGACAGGGCACTACGAGCAGTACTTC. The rearrangement joins TRBV27 to TRBJ2-7; 8 positions agree with TRBD1. CDR3 length: 14 residues. With V trimmed by 5 bases and J by 3 bases, 6 bases remained unmatched. CDR1 is MNHEY, CDR2 SMNVEV, per germline (reference sequence).

This clone appeared once. The chain is built from TRBV21-1 and TRBJ2-2. TRBV21-1 is reported as a pseudogene. CDR3 length: 13 amino acids. The DNA of the CDR3 is TGTGCCAGTCTATGTGGGGGGCCCGGGGAGCTGTTTTTT. This gives the protein CASLCGGPGELFF.

The rearrangement joins TRBV6-4 to TRBJ2-1, with 8 nucleotides matching TRBD2. J lost 1 base, V lost 5 bases, and 13 bases had no gene match. Per germline, CDR1 MRHNA and CDR2 SNTAGT. This CDR3 is 18 amino acids long. In nucleotides, the CDR3 is TGTGCCAGCAGTCTCTCGATCGGGACTAGTGGTTCCTACAATGAGCAGTTCTTC. The encoded protein is CASSLSIGTSGSYNEQFF.

The J gene is TRBJ2-2, the V gene TRBV30; no reliable D call. The V end lost 4 bases, the J end lost 8 bases, and 17 bases lay between the germline ends. The CDR3 has 14 amino acids. CDR1 is GTSNPN and CDR2 is SVGIG in the germline V gene (reference sequence). The CDR3 is CAWTPGPQAGELFF. The CDR3 nucleotides are TGTGCCTGGACCCCAGGACCTCAAGCGGGGGAGCTGTTTTTT.

V gene TRBV5-4 combines with J gene TRBJ1-1; D is perhaps TRBD1 (5 bases). The CDR3 consists of 14 residues. Per germline, CDR1 SGHNT and CDR2 YYREEE (reference sequence). V was pared by 4 bases and J by 2 bases, with 12 bases between. The CDR3 region has the DNA TGTGCCAGCAGCACACCGAGGGGAAACACTGAAGCTTTCTTT. Encoded protein: CASSTPRGNTEAFF.

The J gene is TRBJ2-5, the V gene TRBV30; D gene uncertain. Germline V CDR1 and CDR2: GTSNPN, SVGIG (reference sequence). V was trimmed by 0 bases and J by 4 bases, leaving 9 bases between them. The CDR3 is made up of 13 amino acids. CDR3 sequence: CAWSVRAGETQYF. The CDR3 nucleotides are TGTGCCTGGAGTGTAAGGGCCGGAGAGACCCAGTACTTC.

V usage is TRBV28 and J usage is TRBJ2-7; unclear D gene. V lost 6 bases, J lost 7 bases, and 13 bases lay in between. CDR1 MDHEN and CDR2 SYDVKM come from the germline V gene. There are 12 residues in the CDR3. In nucleotides, the CDR3 is TGTGCCAGCAGGTTGACAATCGGGGAGCAGTACTTC. It is translated as CASRLTIGEQYF.

The chain carries TRBV11-1 and TRBJ2-3; unclear D gene. Between the trimmed V and J ends, which lost 2 bases and 0 bases, there was a span of 9 bases. This CDR3 spans 15 amino acids. CDR1 SGHAT and CDR2 FQDESV come from the germline V gene (reference sequence). CDR3 loop: CASSLRTFSTDTQYF. The DNA of the CDR3 is TGTGCCAGCAGCTTACGCACTTTTAGCACAGATACGCAGTATTTT.

The V gene is TRBV10-3, the J gene TRBJ2-3; 14 bases agree with TRBD2. The germline V gene encodes CDR1 ENHRY and CDR2 SYGVKD. The CDR3 covers 17 residues. The J segment lost 4 bases and the V segment lost 4 bases, leaving 7 bases of the junction unmatched. CDR3 nucleotide sequence: TGTGCCATCAGTGTTTCGACTAGCGGGAGGGTTGCAGATACGCAGTATTTT. Amino acids: CAISVSTSGRVADTQYF.

The rearrangement uses TRBV18 and TRBJ1-2; no firm D call. The CDR3 length is 11 residues. Germline-derived CDR1 and CDR2 are KGHSH and LQKENI. The germline V and J ends were trimmed by 2 bases and 8 bases, with 6 bases remaining between them. CDR3 protein: CASSPSNGYTF. DNA of the CDR3: TGTGCCAGCTCACCATCCAACGGCTACACCTTC. Full variable domain (rest looked up from reference TRBV18 and TRBJ1-2): NAGVMQNPRHLVRRRGQEARLRCSPMKGHSHVYWYRQLPEEGLKFMVYLQKENIIDESGMPKERFSAEFPKEGPSILRIQQVVRGDSAAYFCASSPSNGYTFGSGTRLTVV.

This chain links TRBV28 with TRBJ1-3; tentative D call: TRBD1 (6 bases). In germline, CDR1 is MDHEN, CDR2 SYDVKM. The V and J ends lost 5 bases and 1 base respectively, with 12 bases between them. The CDR3 is made up of 15 amino acids. CDR3 sequence reads: CASSQQGGSGNTIYF. In DNA, the CDR3 is TGTGCCAGCAGTCAACAGGGCGGATCTGGAAACACCATATATTTT.

The chain uses TRBV7-9 and TRBJ1-5; TRBD1 aligns across 7 bases. Trimming took 6 bases from V and 0 from J; bases not matched to a gene: 2. The CDR3 consists of 14 residues. Germline CDR1 and CDR2: SEHNR and FQNEAQ (reference sequence). The chain's CDR3 is CASSDRDSNQPQHF. The DNA for the CDR3 is TGTGCCAGCAGTGACAGGGATAGCAATCAGCCCCAGCATTTT.

This chain joins TRBV6-2 or TRBV6-3 and TRBJ2-2; D unresolved. Germline V lookup: CDR1 MNHEY, CDR2 SVGEGT. The CDR3 loop spans 11 amino acids. Trimming pared 6 bases from V and 10 bases from J, leaving 9 bases between. CDR3 loop: CASSRAEELFF. CDR3 nucleotides: TGTGCCAGCAGCCGGGCGGAGGAGCTGTTTTTT.

The rearrangement joins TRBV24-1 to TRBJ2-2; a possible D gene is TRBD2 (6 bases). The CDR3 runs to 15 residues. Trimming stripped 4 bases from V and 7 bases from J, with 15 bases between. Germline CDR1 and CDR2: KGHDR and SFDVKD. The CDR3 region has the DNA TGTGCCACCAGTGAGATCGGGAGAGTGGACGGGGAGCTGTTTTTT. It codes for CATSEIGRVDGELFF.

This rearrangement joins TRBV25-1 to TRBJ2-2; 8 bases match TRBD2. The CDR3 has 15 residues. The germline V gene encodes CDR1 MGHDK and CDR2 SYGVNS. V lost 4 bases, J lost 4 bases, and 5 bases stayed unmatched. DNA of the CDR3: TGTGCCAGCAGTGTGCCAGGACTAGCCACCGGGGAGCTGTTTTTT. Its translation is CASSVPGLATGELFF.

The chain couples TRBV19 to TRBJ1-2; D gene unclear. Trimming stripped 2 bases from V and 4 bases from J, with 14 bases between. Germline lookup yields CDR1 LNHDA and CDR2 SQIVND (reference sequence). This CDR3 is built from 15 residues. The DNA for the CDR3 is TGTGCCAGTAGTATATTGAGGAAGCGTGGCTATGGCTACACCTTC. It is translated as CASSILRKRGYGYTF. Drawing the rest from reference TRBV19 and TRBJ1-2, the complete variable domain is DGGITQSPKYLFRKEGQNVTLSCEQNLNHDAMYWYRQDPGQGLRLIYYSQIVNDFQKGDIAEGYSVSREKKESFPLTVTSAQKNPTAFYLCASSILRKRGYGYTFGSGTRLTVV.

This chain links TRBV5-4 with TRBJ2-7, with 11 bases identical to TRBD2. This CDR3 is built from 15 residues. Germline loops: CDR1 SGHNT, CDR2 YYREEE (reference sequence). V trimming: 1 base; J trimming: 5 bases; junction bases outside the gene matches: 5. The chain's CDR3 is CASSLPGTSGHEQYF. In DNA, the CDR3 is TGTGCCAGCAGCTTGCCAGGGACTAGCGGCCACGAGCAGTACTTC.